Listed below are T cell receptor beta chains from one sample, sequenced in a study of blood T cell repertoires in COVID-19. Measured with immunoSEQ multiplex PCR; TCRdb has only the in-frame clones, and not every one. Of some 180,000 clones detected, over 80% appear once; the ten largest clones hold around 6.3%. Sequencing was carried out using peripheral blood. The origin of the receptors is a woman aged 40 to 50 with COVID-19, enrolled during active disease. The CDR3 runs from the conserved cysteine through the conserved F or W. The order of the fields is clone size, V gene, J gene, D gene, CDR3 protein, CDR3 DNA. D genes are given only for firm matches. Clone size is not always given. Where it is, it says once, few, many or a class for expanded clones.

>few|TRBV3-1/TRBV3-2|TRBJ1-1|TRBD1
CASSLPGQVTEAFF
TGTGCCAGCAGCCTACCGGGACAGGTGACTGAAGCTTTCTTT
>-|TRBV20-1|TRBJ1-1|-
CSASSGPGRGGTEAFF
TGCAGTGCTAGTTCCGGCCCGGGGCGAGGGGGCACTGAAGCTTTCTTT
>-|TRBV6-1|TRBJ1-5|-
CASSEAPRNSNQPQHF
TGTGCCAGCAGTGAAGCCCCCAGAAATAGCAATCAGCCCCAGCATTTT
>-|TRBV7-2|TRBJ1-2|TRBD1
CASSLWDRGGGYTF
TGTGCCAGCAGCTTATGGGACAGGGGAGGTGGCTACACCTTC
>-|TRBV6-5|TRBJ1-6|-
CASSYSSSPLHF
TGTGCCAGCAGTTACTCGAGTTCACCCCTCCACTTT
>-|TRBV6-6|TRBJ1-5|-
CASSYSGEQPQHF
TGTGCCAGCAGTTATAGCGGGGAACAGCCCCAGCATTTT
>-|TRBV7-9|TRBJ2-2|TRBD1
CASSPLVGQGVANTGELFF
TGTGCCAGCAGCCCTTTGGTAGGACAGGGGGTAGCCAACACCGGGGAGCTGTTTTTT
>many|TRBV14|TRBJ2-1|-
CASSLNNEQFF
TGTGCCAGCAGCCTCAACAATGAGCAGTTCTTC
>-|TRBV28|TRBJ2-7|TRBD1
CASSSSRTGLYEQYF
TGTGCCAGCAGTTCATCCCGGACAGGTCTCTACGAGCAGTACTTC
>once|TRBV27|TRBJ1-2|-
CASSLLSGEGYTF
TGTGCCAGCAGTTTATTATCCGGAGAAGGCTACACCTTC
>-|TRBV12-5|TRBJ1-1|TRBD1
CASGLTGGTEAFF
TGTGCTAGTGGGTTGACAGGGGGAACTGAAGCTTTCTTT
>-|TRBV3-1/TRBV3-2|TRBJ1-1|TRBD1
CASSPRTGLFTEAFF
TGTGCCAGCAGCCCAAGGACAGGTCTGTTCACTGAAGCTTTCTTT
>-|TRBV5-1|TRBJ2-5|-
CASSLLGGRETQYF
TGCGCCAGCAGCTTGTTGGGGGGTCGAGAGACCCAGTACTTC
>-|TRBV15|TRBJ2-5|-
CATSRDYRGGGETQYF
TGTGCCACCAGCAGAGATTACAGGGGAGGCGGAGAGACCCAGTACTTC
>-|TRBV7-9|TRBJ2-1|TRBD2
CASSLAEGSGSSGEQFF
TGTGCCAGCAGCTTAGCCGAGGGTAGCGGGAGTAGTGGTGAGCAGTTCTTC
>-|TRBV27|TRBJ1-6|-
CASRPGAGANSPLHF
TGTGCCAGCAGACCAGGGGCAGGGGCAAATTCACCCCTCCACTTT
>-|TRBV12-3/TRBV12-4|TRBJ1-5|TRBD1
CASSDRGNQPQHF
TGTGCCAGCAGTGACAGGGGGAATCAGCCCCAGCATTTT
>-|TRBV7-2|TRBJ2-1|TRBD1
CATTTGGGINEQFF
TGTGCCACCACGACAGGGGGAGGAATAAATGAGCAGTTCTTC
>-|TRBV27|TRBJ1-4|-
CASRYLQGRTNEKLFF
TGTGCCAGCAGATATCTCCAAGGGAGGACTAATGAAAAACTGTTTTTT
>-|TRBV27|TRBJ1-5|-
CASSLQGGQPQHF
TGTGCCAGCAGTTTGCAGGGTGGTCAGCCCCAGCATTTT
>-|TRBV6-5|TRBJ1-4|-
CATSSGRVRGEKLFF
TGTGCCACTTCCTCAGGGAGGGTTCGTGGTGAAAAACTGTTTTTT
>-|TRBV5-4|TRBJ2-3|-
CCPPCHGGTDTQYF
TGCTGCCCCCCATGCCACGGAGGAACAGATACGCAGTATTTT
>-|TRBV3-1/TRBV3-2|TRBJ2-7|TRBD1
CASSQDLWTGGTEQYF
TGTGCCAGCAGCCAAGATCTTTGGACAGGGGGGACCGAGCAGTACTTC
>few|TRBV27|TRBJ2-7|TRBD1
CASRTGAYEQYF
TGTGCCAGCAGGACAGGGGCCTACGAGCAGTACTTC
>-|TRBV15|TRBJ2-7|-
CATSRDRIGGNEQYF
TGTGCCACCAGCAGAGATCGGATAGGGGGAAACGAGCAGTACTTC
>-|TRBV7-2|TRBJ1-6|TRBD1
CASSLPDRGSPLHF
TGTGCCAGCAGCCTTCCGGACAGGGGTTCACCCCTCCACTTT
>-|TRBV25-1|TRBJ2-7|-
CASSDRPGTYEQYF
TGTGCCAGCAGTGATCGCCCCGGGACTTACGAGCAGTACTTC
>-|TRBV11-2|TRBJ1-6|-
CASQPYRVVKDSPLHF
TGTGCCAGCCAACCGTACAGGGTTGTAAAGGATTCACCCCTCCACTTT
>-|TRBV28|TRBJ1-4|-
CASSEALNEKLFF
TGTGCCAGCTCCGAGGCCTTAAATGAAAAACTGTTTTTT
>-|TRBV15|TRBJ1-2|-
CATSRDRGGDGYTF
TGTGCCACCAGCAGAGATCGAGGAGGGGACGGCTACACCTTC
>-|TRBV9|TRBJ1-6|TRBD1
CASSVVGQAGSPLHF
TGTGCCAGCAGCGTAGTGGGACAGGCGGGTTCACCCCTCCACTTT
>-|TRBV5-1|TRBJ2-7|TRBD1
CASSSRQGAPYEQYF
TGCGCCAGCAGCTCCCGACAGGGGGCGCCTTACGAGCAGTACTTC
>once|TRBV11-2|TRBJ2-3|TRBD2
CASSSGTSATDTQYF
TGTGCCAGCAGTTCCGGGACTAGCGCCACAGATACGCAGTATTTT
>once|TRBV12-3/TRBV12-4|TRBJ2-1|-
CANAHQMNEQFF
TGTGCCAACGCACATCAGATGAATGAGCAGTTCTTC
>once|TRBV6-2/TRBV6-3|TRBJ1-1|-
CASSYIVDEAFF
TGTGCCAGCAGTTATATCGTAGATGAAGCTTTCTTT
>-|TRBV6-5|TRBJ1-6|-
CASTGEAIYNSPLHF
TGTGCCAGCACCGGGGAGGCTATCTATAATTCACCCCTCCACTTT
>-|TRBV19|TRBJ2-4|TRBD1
CASSPTTGGKNIQYF
TGTGCCAGTAGCCCGACGACAGGGGGCAAAAACATTCAGTACTTC
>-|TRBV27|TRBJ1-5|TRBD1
CASSLLAGGIQPQHF
TGTGCCAGCAGTTTATTAGCAGGGGGCATTCAGCCCCAGCATTTT
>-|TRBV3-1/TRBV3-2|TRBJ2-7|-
CASSQDLANPSYEQYF
TGTGCCAGCAGCCAAGATCTTGCTAACCCCTCCTACGAGCAGTACTTC
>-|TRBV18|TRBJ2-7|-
CASSWTGGYLGEQYF
TGTGCCAGCTCGTGGACTGGAGGGTATTTGGGGGAGCAGTACTTC
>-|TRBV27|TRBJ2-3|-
CASSLTGRSTDTQYF
TGTGCCAGCAGTCTGACAGGGAGGAGCACAGATACGCAGTATTTT
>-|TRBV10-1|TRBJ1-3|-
CASSGGPSGNTIYF
TGCGCCAGCAGTGGCGGGCCCTCTGGAAACACCATATATTTT
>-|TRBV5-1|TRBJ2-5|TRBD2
CASSFSGLAEETQYF
TGCGCCAGCAGCTTTTCAGGACTAGCAGAAGAGACCCAGTACTTC
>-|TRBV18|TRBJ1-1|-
CASSLRGRSETEAFF
TGTGCCAGCTCACTCCGCGGGAGGAGTGAAACTGAAGCTTTCTTT
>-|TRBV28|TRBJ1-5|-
CASSFLQGSSNQPQHF
TGTGCCAGCAGTTTCTTACAGGGATCGAGCAATCAGCCCCAGCATTTT
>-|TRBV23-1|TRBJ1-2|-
CASYYGAGGYTF
TGCGCCAGCTATTATGGTGCAGGCGGCTACACCTTC
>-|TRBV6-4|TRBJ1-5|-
CASSEDGISNQPQHF
TGTGCCAGCAGTGAGGACGGGATTAGCAATCAGCCCCAGCATTTT
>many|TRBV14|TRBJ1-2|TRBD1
CASSRGQVWGYTF
TGTGCCAGCAGCCGCGGACAGGTTTGGGGCTACACCTTC
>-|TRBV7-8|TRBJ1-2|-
CASSSYRVRRGYTF
TGTGCCAGCAGCTCCTACAGGGTTCGGCGCGGCTACACCTTC
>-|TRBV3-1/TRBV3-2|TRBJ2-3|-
CASSQDWRSDTQYF
TGTGCCAGCAGCCAAGATTGGCGGTCAGATACGCAGTATTTT
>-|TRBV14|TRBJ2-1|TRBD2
CASSHTPIAGVGNEQFF
TGTGCCAGCAGCCATACTCCTATAGCGGGAGTGGGCAATGAGCAGTTCTTC
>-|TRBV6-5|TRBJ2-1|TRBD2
CASSRGGNEQFF
TGTGCCAGCAGCCGCGGGGGGAATGAGCAGTTCTTC
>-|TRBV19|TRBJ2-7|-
CATHGVYEQYF
TGTGCCACTCACGGGGTCTACGAGCAGTACTTC
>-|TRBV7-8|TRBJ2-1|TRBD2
CASSRTSGRAYNEQFF
TGTGCCAGCAGCCGTACTAGCGGGAGGGCCTACAATGAGCAGTTCTTC